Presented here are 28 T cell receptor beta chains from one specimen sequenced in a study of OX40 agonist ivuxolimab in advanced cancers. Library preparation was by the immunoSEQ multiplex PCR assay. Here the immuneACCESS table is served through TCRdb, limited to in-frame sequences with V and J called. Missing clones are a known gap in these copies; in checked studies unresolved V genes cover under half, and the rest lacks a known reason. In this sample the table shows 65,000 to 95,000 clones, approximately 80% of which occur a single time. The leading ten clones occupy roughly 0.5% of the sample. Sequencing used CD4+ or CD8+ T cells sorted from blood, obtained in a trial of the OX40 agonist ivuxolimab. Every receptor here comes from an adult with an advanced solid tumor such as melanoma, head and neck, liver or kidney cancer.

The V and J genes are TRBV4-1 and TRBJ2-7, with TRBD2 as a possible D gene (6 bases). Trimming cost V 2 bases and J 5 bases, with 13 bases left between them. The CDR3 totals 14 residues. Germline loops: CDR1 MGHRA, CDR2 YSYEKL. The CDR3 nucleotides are TGCGCCAGCAGCCAATCCCGGCTAGCGAACGAGCAGTACTTC. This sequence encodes CASSQSRLANEQYF.

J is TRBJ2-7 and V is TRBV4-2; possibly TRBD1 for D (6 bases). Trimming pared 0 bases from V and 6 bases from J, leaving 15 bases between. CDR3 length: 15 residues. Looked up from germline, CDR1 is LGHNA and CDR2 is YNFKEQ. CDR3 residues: CASSQEVSGDGEQYF. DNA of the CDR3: TGTGCCAGCAGCCAAGAAGTATCAGGGGATGGCGAGCAGTACTTC.

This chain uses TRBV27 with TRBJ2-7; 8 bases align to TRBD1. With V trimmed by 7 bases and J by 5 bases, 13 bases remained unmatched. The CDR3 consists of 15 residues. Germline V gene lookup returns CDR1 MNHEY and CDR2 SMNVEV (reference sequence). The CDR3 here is CASKYGDRPNHEQYF. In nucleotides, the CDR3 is TGTGCCAGCAAATATGGGGACAGGCCGAATCACGAGCAGTACTTC.

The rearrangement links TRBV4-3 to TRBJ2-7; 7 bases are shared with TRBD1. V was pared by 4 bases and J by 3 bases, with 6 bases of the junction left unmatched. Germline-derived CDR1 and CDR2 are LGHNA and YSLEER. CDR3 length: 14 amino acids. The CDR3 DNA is TGCGCCAGCAGCCTGGGGACAGACAACTACGAGCAGTACTTC. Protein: CASSLGTDNYEQYF.

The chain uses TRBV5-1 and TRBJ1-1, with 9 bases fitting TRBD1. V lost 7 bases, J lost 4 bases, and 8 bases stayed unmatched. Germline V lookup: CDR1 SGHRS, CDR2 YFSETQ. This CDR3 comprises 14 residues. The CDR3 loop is CASRQRQGGTEAFF. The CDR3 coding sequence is TGCGCCAGCCGACAAAGACAGGGGGGCACTGAAGCTTTCTTT.

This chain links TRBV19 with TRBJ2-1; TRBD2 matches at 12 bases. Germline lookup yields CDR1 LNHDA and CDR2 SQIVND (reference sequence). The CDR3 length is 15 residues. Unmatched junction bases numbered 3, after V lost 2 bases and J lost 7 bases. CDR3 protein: CASSIKTSGRNEQFF. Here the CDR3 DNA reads TGTGCCAGTAGTATAAAGACTAGCGGGAGAAATGAGCAGTTCTTC.

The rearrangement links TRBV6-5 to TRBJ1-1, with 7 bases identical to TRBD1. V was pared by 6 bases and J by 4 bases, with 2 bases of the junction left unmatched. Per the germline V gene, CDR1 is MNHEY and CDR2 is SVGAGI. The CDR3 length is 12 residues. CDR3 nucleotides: TGTGCCAGCAGCCGACAGGGCACTGAAGCTTTCTTT. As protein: CASSRQGTEAFF.

CDR3 bases: TGTGCCAGCAGCTTTAGCGGGGGGGCCGGCACAGATACGCAGTATTTT. Its protein is CASSFSGGAGTDTQYF. The V call is TRBV7-6, the J call TRBJ2-3, with 11 positions matching TRBD2. The CDR3 is made up of 16 amino acids. The V gene's germline CDR1 is SGHVS and CDR2 FNYEAQ. After removal of 3 bases from V and 1 base from J, the junction contained 3 bases not matched to a gene.

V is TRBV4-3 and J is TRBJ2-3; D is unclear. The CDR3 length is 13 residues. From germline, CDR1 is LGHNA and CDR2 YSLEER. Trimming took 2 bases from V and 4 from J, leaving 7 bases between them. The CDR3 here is CASSQRLADTQYF. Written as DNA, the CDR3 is TGCGCCAGCAGCCAAAGGCTAGCAGATACGCAGTATTTT.

CDR3 bases: TGTGCCAGCAGCTTAGCGGGAGAGCCTTACAATGAGCAGTTCTTC. Encoded protein: CASSLAGEPYNEQFF. The rearrangement links TRBV11-2 to TRBJ2-1; D is perhaps TRBD2 (6 bases). This CDR3 spans 15 amino acids. Trimming took off 1 base at V and 4 bases at J, with 11 bases between the two ends. Germline lookup yields CDR1 SGHAT and CDR2 FQNNGV.

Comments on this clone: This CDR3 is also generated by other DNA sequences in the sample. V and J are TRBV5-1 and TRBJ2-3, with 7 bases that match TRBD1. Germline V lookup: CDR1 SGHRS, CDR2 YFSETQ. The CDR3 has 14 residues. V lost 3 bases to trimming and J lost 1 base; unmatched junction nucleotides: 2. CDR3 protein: CASSSGQGTDTQYF. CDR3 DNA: TGCGCCAGCAGCTCCGGACAGGGCACAGATACGCAGTATTTT.

The CDR3 DNA follows: TGTGCCAGCAGTTACCGGGGCAGGGGTGGGGAAAAACTGTTTTTT. Residues: CASSYRGRGGEKLFF. The chain has TRBV6-5 and TRBJ1-4; D might be TRBD1 (6 bases). The germline gives CDR1 MNHEY, CDR2 SVGAGI. Trimming left V 2 bases short and J 8 bases short, with 15 bases between. The CDR3 has 15 residues.

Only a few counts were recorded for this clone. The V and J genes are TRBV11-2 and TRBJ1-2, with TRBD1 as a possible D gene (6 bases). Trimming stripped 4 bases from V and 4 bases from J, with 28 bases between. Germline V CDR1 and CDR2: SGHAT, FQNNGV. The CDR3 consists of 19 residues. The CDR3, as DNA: TGTGCCAGCAGCTCGACAAAAACCGGGACACCGGGCCTCATCTATGGCTACACCTTC. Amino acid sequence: CASSSTKTGTPGLIYGYTF.

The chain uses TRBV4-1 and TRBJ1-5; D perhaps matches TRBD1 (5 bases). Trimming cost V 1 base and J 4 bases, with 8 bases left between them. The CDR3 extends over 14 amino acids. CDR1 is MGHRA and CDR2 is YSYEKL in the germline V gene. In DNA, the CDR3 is TGCGCCAGCAGCCAAGCAGGGTTTAATCAGCCCCAGCATTTT. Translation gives CASSQAGFNQPQHF.

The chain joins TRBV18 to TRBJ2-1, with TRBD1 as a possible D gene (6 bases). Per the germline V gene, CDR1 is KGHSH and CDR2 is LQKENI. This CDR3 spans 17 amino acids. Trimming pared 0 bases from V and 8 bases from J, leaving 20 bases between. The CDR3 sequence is CASSPPGSRGGWDEQFF. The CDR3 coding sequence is TGTGCCAGCTCACCACCGGGGAGCAGGGGCGGTTGGGATGAGCAGTTCTTC.

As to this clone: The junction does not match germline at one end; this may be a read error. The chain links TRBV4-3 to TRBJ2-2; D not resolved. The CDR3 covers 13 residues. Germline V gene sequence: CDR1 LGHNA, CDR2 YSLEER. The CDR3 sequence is CASSQVPPGELFF. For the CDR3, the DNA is TGCGCCAGCAGTCAAGTTCCCCCCGGGGAGCTGTTTTTT.

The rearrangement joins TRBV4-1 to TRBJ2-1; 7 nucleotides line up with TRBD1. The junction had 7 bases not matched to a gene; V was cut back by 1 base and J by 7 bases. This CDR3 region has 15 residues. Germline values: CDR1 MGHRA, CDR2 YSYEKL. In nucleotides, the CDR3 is TGCGCCAGCAGCCAAGGTGACCAGACAGGGAATGAGCAGTTCTTC. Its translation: CASSQGDQTGNEQFF.

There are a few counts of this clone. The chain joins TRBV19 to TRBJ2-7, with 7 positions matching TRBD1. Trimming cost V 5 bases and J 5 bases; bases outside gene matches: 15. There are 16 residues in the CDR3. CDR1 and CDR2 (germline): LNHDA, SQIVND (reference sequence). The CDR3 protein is CASSYGTQGPMDEQYF. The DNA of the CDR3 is TGTGCCAGTAGTTACGGGACACAGGGGCCCATGGACGAGCAGTACTTC.

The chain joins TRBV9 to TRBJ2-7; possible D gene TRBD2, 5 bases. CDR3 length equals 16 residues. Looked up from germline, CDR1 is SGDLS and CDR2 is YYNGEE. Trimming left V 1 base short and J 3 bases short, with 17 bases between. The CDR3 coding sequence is TGTGCCAGCAGCGTATCCCCGGGGAGAAGTGGCTACGAGCAGTACTTC. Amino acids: CASSVSPGRSGYEQYF.

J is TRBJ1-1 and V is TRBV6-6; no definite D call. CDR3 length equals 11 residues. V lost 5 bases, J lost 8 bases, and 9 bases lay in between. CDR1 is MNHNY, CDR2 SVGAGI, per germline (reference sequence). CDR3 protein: CASSGEREAFF. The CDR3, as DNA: TGTGCCAGCAGTGGGGAGAGAGAAGCTTTCTTT.

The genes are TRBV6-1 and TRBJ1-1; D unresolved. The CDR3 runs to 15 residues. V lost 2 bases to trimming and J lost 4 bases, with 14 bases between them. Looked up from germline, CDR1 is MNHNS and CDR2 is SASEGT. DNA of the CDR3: TGTGCCAGCAGTGAAAACGGGGTAGAGGGCACTGAAGCTTTCTTT. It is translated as CASSENGVEGTEAFF.

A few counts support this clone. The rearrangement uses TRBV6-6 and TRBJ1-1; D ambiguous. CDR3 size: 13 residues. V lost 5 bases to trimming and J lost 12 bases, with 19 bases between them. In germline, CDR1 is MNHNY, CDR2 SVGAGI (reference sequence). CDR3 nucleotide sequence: TGTGCCAGCAGTCCCGACGAGGGTTTAAGAACTTTCTTT. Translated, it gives CASSPDEGLRTFF.

CDR3: CASSVGSEMNTEAFF. The CDR3 bases are TGTGCCAGCAGCGTAGGATCCGAGATGAACACTGAAGCTTTCTTT. The V and J genes are TRBV9 and TRBJ1-1; D ambiguous. Germline V gene lookup returns CDR1 SGDLS and CDR2 YYNGEE. The CDR3 is made up of 15 amino acids. Trimming removed 0 bases at V and 0 bases at J, with 9 bases between.

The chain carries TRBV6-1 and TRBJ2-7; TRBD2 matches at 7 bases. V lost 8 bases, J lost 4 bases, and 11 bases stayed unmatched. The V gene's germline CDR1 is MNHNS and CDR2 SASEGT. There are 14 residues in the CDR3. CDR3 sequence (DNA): TGTGCCAGCGTCGGGGGAGGGTTTCGGTACGAGCAGTACTTC. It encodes CASVGGGFRYEQYF.

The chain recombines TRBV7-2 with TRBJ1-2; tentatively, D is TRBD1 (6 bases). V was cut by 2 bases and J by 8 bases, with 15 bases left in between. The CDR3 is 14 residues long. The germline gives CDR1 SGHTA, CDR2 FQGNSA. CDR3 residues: CASSLTGSAEGYTF. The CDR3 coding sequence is TGTGCCAGCAGCTTAACAGGGAGTGCGGAGGGCTACACCTTC.

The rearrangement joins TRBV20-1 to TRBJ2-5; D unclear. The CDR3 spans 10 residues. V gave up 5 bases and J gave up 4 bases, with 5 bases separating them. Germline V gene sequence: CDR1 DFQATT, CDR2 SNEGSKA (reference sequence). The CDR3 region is CSAFLETQYF. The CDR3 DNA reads TGCAGTGCTTTCTTAGAGACCCAGTACTTC.

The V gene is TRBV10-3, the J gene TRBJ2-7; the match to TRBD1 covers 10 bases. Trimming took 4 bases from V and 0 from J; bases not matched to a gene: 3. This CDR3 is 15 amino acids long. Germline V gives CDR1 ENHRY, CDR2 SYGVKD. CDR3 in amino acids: CAISGGQGHSYEQYF. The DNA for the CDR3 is TGTGCCATCAGTGGGGGACAGGGGCACTCCTACGAGCAGTACTTC.

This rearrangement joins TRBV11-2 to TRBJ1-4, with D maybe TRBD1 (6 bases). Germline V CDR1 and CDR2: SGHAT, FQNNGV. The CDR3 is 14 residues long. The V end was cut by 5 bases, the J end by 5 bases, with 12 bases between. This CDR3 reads CASSLDRLNEKLFF. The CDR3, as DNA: TGTGCCAGCAGCCTCGACAGGCTGAATGAAAAACTGTTTTTT. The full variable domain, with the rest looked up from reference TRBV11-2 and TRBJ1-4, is EAGVAQSPRYKIIEKRQSVAFWCNPISGHATLYWYQQILGQGPKLLIQFQNNGVVDDSQLPKDRFSAERLKGVDSTLKIQPAKLEDSAVYLCASSLDRLNEKLFFGSGTQLSVL.